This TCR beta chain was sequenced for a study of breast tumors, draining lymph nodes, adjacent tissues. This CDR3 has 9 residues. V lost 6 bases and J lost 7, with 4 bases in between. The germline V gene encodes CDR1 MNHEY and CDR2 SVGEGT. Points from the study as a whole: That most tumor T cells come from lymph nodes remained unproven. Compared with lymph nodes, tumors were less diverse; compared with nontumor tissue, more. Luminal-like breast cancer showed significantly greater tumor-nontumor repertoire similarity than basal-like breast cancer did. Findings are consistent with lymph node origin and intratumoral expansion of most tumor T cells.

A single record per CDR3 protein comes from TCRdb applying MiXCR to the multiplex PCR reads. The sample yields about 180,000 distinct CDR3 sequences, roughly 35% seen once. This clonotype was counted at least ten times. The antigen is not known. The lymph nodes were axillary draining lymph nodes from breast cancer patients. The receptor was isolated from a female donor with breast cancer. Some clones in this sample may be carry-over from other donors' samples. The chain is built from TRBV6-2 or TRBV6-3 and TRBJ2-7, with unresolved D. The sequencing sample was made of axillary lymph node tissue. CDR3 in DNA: TGTGCCAGCAGCGGGGAGCAGTACTTC. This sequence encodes CASSGEQYF.